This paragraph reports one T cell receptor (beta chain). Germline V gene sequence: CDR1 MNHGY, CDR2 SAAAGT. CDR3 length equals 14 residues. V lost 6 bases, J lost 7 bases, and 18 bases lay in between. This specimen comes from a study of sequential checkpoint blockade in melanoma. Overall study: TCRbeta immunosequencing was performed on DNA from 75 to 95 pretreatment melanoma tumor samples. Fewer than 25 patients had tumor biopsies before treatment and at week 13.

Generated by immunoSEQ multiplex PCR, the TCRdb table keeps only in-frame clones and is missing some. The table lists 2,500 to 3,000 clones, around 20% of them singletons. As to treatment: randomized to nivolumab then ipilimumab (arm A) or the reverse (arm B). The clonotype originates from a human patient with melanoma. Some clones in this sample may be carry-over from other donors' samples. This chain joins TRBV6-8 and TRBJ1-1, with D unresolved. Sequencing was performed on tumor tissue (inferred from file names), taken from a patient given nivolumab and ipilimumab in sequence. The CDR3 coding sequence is TGTGCCAGCAGAGAAAGGGAGGGTCTTGGTGAAGCTTTCTTT. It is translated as CASREREGLGEAFF.